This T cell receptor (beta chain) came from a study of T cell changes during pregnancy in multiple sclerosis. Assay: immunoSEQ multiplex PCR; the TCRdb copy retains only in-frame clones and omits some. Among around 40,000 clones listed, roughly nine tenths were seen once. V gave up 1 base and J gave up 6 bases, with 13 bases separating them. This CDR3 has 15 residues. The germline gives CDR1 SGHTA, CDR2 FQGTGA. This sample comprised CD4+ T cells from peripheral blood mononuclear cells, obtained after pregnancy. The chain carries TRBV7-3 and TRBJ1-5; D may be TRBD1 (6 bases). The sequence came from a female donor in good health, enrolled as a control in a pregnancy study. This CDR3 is CASSLNGQQGQPQHF. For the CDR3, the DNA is TGTGCCAGCAGCTTAAATGGACAGCAAGGTCAGCCCCAGCATTTT.